This is a list of T cell receptor beta chains from one sample in a study of blood T cell repertoires in COVID-19. TCRdb's table, derived via immunoSEQ multiplex PCR, lists solely in-frame clones and lacks some. The sample has around 160,000 clones; just under 85% are singletons. Sequences were obtained from peripheral blood. These receptors were taken from a woman in her 40s with active or convalescent COVID-19. Both conserved end residues are part of each CDR3. The D gene is left open where the match is weak. Clone size is not always given. Where it is, it says once, few, many or a class for expanded clones.

j_call v_call d_call clone_size cdr3_nt cdr3_aa
TRBJ2-5 TRBV20-1 TRBD2 . TGCAGTGCGGAACGACTAGCCGCGTCGAACTTC CSAERLAASNF
TRBJ2-2 TRBV2 TRBD1 . TGTGCCAGCAGTCATAACGTCTTCGGACAGGGGAACACCGGGGAGCTGTTTTTT CASSHNVFGQGNTGELFF
TRBJ2-1 TRBV3-1/TRBV3-2 TRBD2 . TGTGCCAGCAGCCAAGATGGGACTAGCGGGAACTCCTACAATGAGCAGTTCTTC CASSQDGTSGNSYNEQFF
TRBJ1-2 TRBV4-1 . . TGCGCCAGCAGCCAAGAAACGGGCGGGAACTATGGCTACACCTTC CASSQETGGNYGYTF
TRBJ2-1 TRBV7-8 . . TGTGCCAGCAGAAGCCGGTGGGAGGGGGGGCAGTTCTTC CASRSRWEGGQFF
TRBJ1-1 TRBV18 . . TGTGCCAGCTCGCCCGGGCCCGGGAGCACTGAAGCTTTCTTT CASSPGPGSTEAFF
TRBJ2-2 TRBV18 . . TGTGCCAGCTCACCGACTAAGACCGGGGAGCTGTTTTTT CASSPTKTGELFF
TRBJ2-7 TRBV11-3 . once TGTGCCAGCAGCTTAGAGCGGGGCTCCTACGAGCAGTACTTC CASSLERGSYEQYF
TRBJ1-2 TRBV28 . few TGTGCCAGCAGTACCAGCGGGGGCGCCTATGGCTACACCTTC CASSTSGGAYGYTF
TRBJ1-5 TRBV12-2 . . TGTGCAAGTCGCTTGGAGGGAGTTGGTGAAGAGAATCAGCCCCAGCATTTT CASRLEGVGEENQPQHF
TRBJ2-3 TRBV5-1 . . TGCGCCAGCAGCTTGGCCACGAGGGCTACAGATACGCAGTATTTT CASSLATRATDTQYF
TRBJ2-7 TRBV20-1 . . TGCAGTGCTAGTAACCGGGGATTCCCCTACGAGCAGTACTTC CSASNRGFPYEQYF
TRBJ1-1 TRBV2 . . TGTGCCAGCAGTGAACGCAGGGGTTCCATGAACACTGAAGCTTTCTTT CASSERRGSMNTEAFF
TRBJ1-2 TRBV19 TRBD1 . TGTGCCAGTAGTAGAGGGGACAGAGGCTACACCTTC CASSRGDRGYTF
TRBJ2-2 TRBV19 TRBD1 . TGTGCCAGTAGTACCGGGACAGGAGCCACCGGGGAGCTGTTTTTT CASSTGTGATGELFF
TRBJ2-3 TRBV3-1/TRBV3-2 TRBD2 . TGTGCCAGCAGCCCAAGCGGGGGAGGCACAGATACGCAGTATTTT CASSPSGGGTDTQYF
TRBJ1-2 TRBV6-5 . few TGTGCCACCACGACCTCAGGGCGTCATGGCTACACCTTC CATTTSGRHGYTF
TRBJ2-3 TRBV4-2 TRBD2 . TGTGCCAGCAGCCAAGATGGGAAGGCTAGCGGGGGCACAGATACGCAGTATTTT CASSQDGKASGGTDTQYF
TRBJ1-3 TRBV30 . . TGTGCCTGGAGTTTCTGGGCGGGTGGAAACACCATATATTTT CAWSFWAGGNTIYF
TRBJ1-1 TRBV4-1 . . TGCGCCAGCAGCCAAGAGCCGAGTGAAGCTTTCTTT CASSQEPSEAFF
TRBJ1-1 TRBV6-5 . . TGTGCCAGCAGTCACCCTGCTCGGGAAGCTTTCTTT CASSHPAREAFF
TRBJ2-3 TRBV7-2 TRBD1 . TGTGCCAGCAGGAGGGACAGGCGCACAGATACGCAGTATTTT CASRRDRRTDTQYF
TRBJ1-6 TRBV30 . . TGTGCCTGGAGGGGCGCACGGTCACCCCTCCACTTT CAWRGARSPLHF
TRBJ2-1 TRBV12-5 TRBD2 . TGTGCTAGTGGTTTGGCAGTGGTTGGAGGACTAGCGGGGGTCAACAATGAGCAGTTCTTC CASGLAVVGGLAGVNNEQFF
TRBJ2-5 TRBV7-9 TRBD2 . TGTGCCAGCAGCTTGGGCGGACTAGCGGGGAAAGAGACCCAGTACTTC CASSLGGLAGKETQYF
TRBJ2-5 TRBV4-3 . once TGCGCCAGCAGCCAAGTAAGGGGGGGGCAAGAGACCCAGTACTTC CASSQVRGGQETQYF
TRBJ1-4 TRBV3-1/TRBV3-2 TRBD1 . TGTGCCAGCAGCCGGCCCGGGACAGGGGATGAAAAACTGTTTTTT CASSRPGTGDEKLFF
TRBJ1-2 TRBV28 TRBD1 . TGTGCCAGCAGTTACTTCGGACAGGGGACTGGCTACACCTTC CASSYFGQGTGYTF
TRBJ1-1 TRBV19 TRBD1 . TGTGCCAGTACCAAAAATACAGGGGGAATCACTGAAGCTTTCTTT CASTKNTGGITEAFF
TRBJ1-2 TRBV6-5 TRBD1 . TGTGCCAGCAGGGGACGACAGGGAGACTATGGCTACACCTTC CASRGRQGDYGYTF
TRBJ1-1 TRBV19 . once TGTGCCAGTAGTATCGTTGGGCCAACCCCTGAAGCTTTCTTT CASSIVGPTPEAFF
TRBJ2-1 TRBV7-2 TRBD2 . TGTGCCAGCAGCTTAGGATCGGGACTAGCGGGAGTTGAGCAGTTCTTC CASSLGSGLAGVEQFF
TRBJ2-6 TRBV18 . . TGTGCCAGCTCACCGTCTCCTGGGGCCAACGTCCTGACTTTC CASSPSPGANVLTF
TRBJ1-2 TRBV27 TRBD1 . TGTGCCAGCAGTTTAGGACAGGGCGCTAACTATGGCTACACCTTC CASSLGQGANYGYTF
TRBJ2-2 TRBV7-2 . . TGTGCCAGCAGCTTAGGACCGGGATTTACCGGGGAGCTGTTTTTT CASSLGPGFTGELFF
TRBJ1-4 TRBV6-5 TRBD1 few TGTGCCAGCAGTTCGGACAGGGCCCTTTCTAAACTGTTTTTT CASSSDRALSKLFF
TRBJ2-7 TRBV28 TRBD2 . TGTGCCAGCAGTTTGAGGGACTGGGGGGGTTACGAGCAGTACTTC CASSLRDWGGYEQYF
TRBJ2-1 TRBV10-1 . . TGCGCCAGCAGTGAGTTGAAGGGGGTTCTCGATGAGCAGTTCTTC CASSELKGVLDEQFF
TRBJ1-2 TRBV5-1 . . TGCGCCAGCAGCTTTACAGAGAACTATGGCTACACCTTC CASSFTENYGYTF
TRBJ1-2 TRBV28 TRBD1 few TGTGCCAGCAGGGCGACAGGCGGGACAGGGACGACTAACTATGGCTACACCTTC CASRATGGTGTTNYGYTF
TRBJ2-1 TRBV5-1 TRBD2 once TGCGCCAGCAGCTTTGGTAGCGGGCCCCGGGTTAAACAGTTCTTC CASSFGSGPRVKQFF
TRBJ1-1 TRBV27 TRBD1 . TGTGCCAGCAGTTTATTAACCTACGGACAGGGTCCCACTGAAGCTTTCTTT CASSLLTYGQGPTEAFF